What follows are 25 T cell receptor beta chains derived from one specimen sequenced in a study of blood T cell repertoires in COVID-19. Using immunoSEQ multiplex PCR, the repertoire was profiled, and TCRdb retains in-frame clones only, with some absent. The sample contains about 180,000 clones, about 85% of which appear only once. Sequencing was carried out using peripheral blood. The source is an elderly man with COVID-19, enrolled during active disease.

The chain combines TRBV3-1 (or the pseudogene TRBV3-2) with TRBJ2-1, with TRBD1 matching over 11 bases. The CDR3 is 22 amino acids. The germline gives CDR1 LGHDT, CDR2 YNNKEL (reference sequence). The V segment lost 5 bases and the J segment 0 bases; nucleotides outside the gene matches: 21. The CDR3 spells CASSGLMKGQGVGPRSYNEQFF. The DNA for the CDR3 is TGTGCCAGCAGCGGGCTGATGAAGGGACAGGGGGTCGGCCCCCGCTCCTACAATGAGCAGTTCTTC.

The V gene is TRBV6-5, the J gene TRBJ1-1, with D possibly TRBD1 on 5 matching bases. The CDR3 loop spans 14 amino acids. CDR1 and CDR2 (germline): MNHEY, SVGAGI. Trimming stripped 5 bases from V and 1 base from J, with 11 bases between. The CDR3 DNA sequence: TGTGCCAGCAGTAAACAGGACCCGAACACTGAAGCTTTCTTT. Its translation is CASSKQDPNTEAFF.

The chain links TRBV5-1 to TRBJ2-3; 7 nucleotides align to TRBD1. The trim removed 4 bases at V and 0 bases at J, leaving 8 bases unmatched. The CDR3 loop spans 16 amino acids. From germline, CDR1 is SGHRS and CDR2 YFSETQ. The CDR3 sequence is CASSLAPQGSTDTQYF. CDR3 sequence (DNA): TGCGCCAGCAGCCTAGCCCCACAGGGGAGCACAGATACGCAGTATTTT.

J is TRBJ1-1 and V is TRBV21-1. TRBV21-1 is described as a pseudogene. The CDR3 covers 14 residues. CDR3 nucleotides: TGTGCCAGCAGCAAAGAAACGGTGAACACTGAAGCTTTCTTT. Protein sequence: CASSKETVNTEAFF.

This chain links TRBV11-3 with TRBJ2-7, with a possible D match to TRBD2 (5 bases). The germline gives CDR1 SGHNT, CDR2 YENEEA. CDR3 length: 15 residues. Trimming pared 5 bases from V and 0 bases from J, leaving 14 bases between. CDR3 nucleotides: TGTGCCAGCAGCGTGATGGACTCTAGCTCCTACGAGCAGTACTTC. Its protein is CASSVMDSSSYEQYF.

V usage is TRBV5-4 and J usage is TRBJ1-1; no reliable D call. CDR3 length: 13 amino acids. Germline lookup yields CDR1 SGHNT and CDR2 YYREEE (reference sequence). Trimming removed 0 bases at V and 1 base at J, with 4 bases between. CDR3 residues: CASSLVRNTEAFF. The CDR3 region has the DNA TGTGCCAGCAGCTTGGTCCGGAACACTGAAGCTTTCTTT.

This chain links TRBV13 with TRBJ2-2, with 8 bases aligning to TRBD1. CDR1 is PRHDT, CDR2 FYEKMQ, per germline (reference sequence). J lost 3 bases, V lost 0 bases, and 0 bases had no gene match. The CDR3 length is 15 residues. This chain's CDR3 is CASSLGDRDTGELFF. The CDR3 bases are TGTGCCAGCAGCTTAGGGGACAGGGACACCGGGGAGCTGTTTTTT.

J is TRBJ2-2 and V is TRBV18; 8 nucleotides line up with TRBD1. Germline-derived CDR1 and CDR2 are KGHSH and LQKENI. J gave up 1 base and V 8 bases, and 6 bases lay outside the gene matches. This CDR3 has 15 residues. The CDR3 DNA follows: TGTGCCAGCCAGGGGGCGTCGGGGAACACCGGGGAGCTGTTTTTT. This translates into CASQGASGNTGELFF.

The chain combines TRBV11-3 with TRBJ2-3; 9 positions agree with TRBD1. With 3 bases clipped from V and 3 bases from J, the junction kept 10 bases outside the gene matches. Germline CDR1 SGHNT, CDR2 YENEEA. CDR3 size: 17 residues. The CDR3 sequence is CASSLGGTGPRTDTQYF. CDR3 sequence (DNA): TGTGCCAGCAGCTTGGGCGGGACAGGGCCTAGGACAGATACGCAGTATTTT.

This chain joins TRBV11-2 and TRBJ1-2; 10 nucleotides line up with TRBD1. This CDR3 has 16 residues. With V trimmed by 5 bases and J by 3 bases, 9 bases remained unmatched. Per the germline V gene, CDR1 is SGHAT and CDR2 is FQNNGV. The CDR3 protein is CASSLGTGAWDYGYTF. For the CDR3, the DNA is TGTGCCAGCAGCCTAGGGACAGGGGCATGGGACTATGGCTACACCTTC.

The chain links TRBV2 to TRBJ1-6; 7 bases are a match to TRBD1. The germline gives CDR1 SNHLY, CDR2 FYNNEI. Losses at the gene ends were 6 bases for V and 3 bases for J; bases not matched to a gene: 5. The CDR3 length is 15 residues. The CDR3 DNA reads TGTGCCAGCAGCCCCGACAGGGTCTATAATTCACCCCTCCACTTT. It yields the protein CASSPDRVYNSPLHF.

V gene TRBV5-6 combines with J gene TRBJ1-2; 7 bases match TRBD1. V shed 3 bases, J shed 4 bases, and the junction held 12 bases outside the gene matches. CDR1 and CDR2 from the germline V gene are SGHDT and YYEEEE. This CDR3 spans 16 amino acids. CDR3 residues: CASSSPDRAGGYGYTF. In nucleotides, the CDR3 is TGTGCCAGCAGCTCCCCCGACAGGGCAGGTGGCTATGGCTACACCTTC.

This chain connects TRBV5-1 to TRBJ2-7, with 9 bases lining up with TRBD1. CDR1 and CDR2 from the germline V gene are SGHRS and YFSETQ. This CDR3 has 16 residues. Unmatched junction bases numbered 12, after V lost 2 bases and J lost 6 bases. The CDR3 region has the DNA TGCGCCAGCAGCTTTCCCCCTACAGGGGGCGCGGGCGAGCAGTACTTC. It specifies CASSFPPTGGAGEQYF.

The rearrangement links TRBV1 to TRBJ2-2; the tabulated D call, TRBD2, remains unverified against the DNA. TRBV1 is annotated as a pseudogene. The CDR3 loop spans 16 amino acids. The CDR3 nucleotides read TGCACCAGCAGCCACCCCGACGGGGGGAACACCGGGGAGCTGTTTTTT. Translation gives CTSSHPDGGNTGELFF.

CDR3 amino acids: CASSFQRDSYNEQFF. The CDR3 DNA reads TGTGCCAGCAGCTTTCAGAGGGACTCCTACAATGAGCAGTTCTTC. The rearrangement links TRBV5-5 to TRBJ2-1; weak D call: TRBD2 (5 bases). CDR3 length: 15 residues. CDR1 SGHKS and CDR2 YYEKEE come from the germline V gene (reference sequence). V lost 2 bases to trimming and J lost 0 bases, with 9 bases between them. The full variable domain, with the rest looked up from reference TRBV5-5 and TRBJ2-1, is DAGVTQSPTHLIKTRGQQVTLRCSPISGHKSVSWYQQVLGQGPQFIFQYYEKEERGRGNFPDRFSARQFPNYSSELNVNALLLGDSALYLCASSFQRDSYNEQFFGPGTRLTVL.

This clone was found a few times. The V call is TRBV3-1 (or the pseudogene TRBV3-2), the J call TRBJ1-1; D ambiguous. With 0 bases removed from V and 13 bases from J, the gap between germline ends came to 9 bases. The germline V gene has CDR1 LGHDT and CDR2 YNNKEL (reference sequence). This CDR3 region has 11 residues. The CDR3 is CASSQEMAIFF. CDR3 coding DNA: TGTGCCAGCAGCCAAGAAATGGCCATTTTCTTT.

This clone was observed a single time. The V gene is TRBV14, the J gene TRBJ1-1; possibly TRBD1 for D (6 bases). V was cut by 0 bases and J by 11 bases, with 13 bases left in between. The CDR3 extends over 13 amino acids. Germline V lookup: CDR1 SGHDN, CDR2 FVKESK. The CDR3 sequence is CASSQDYREVAFF. The CDR3 coding sequence is TGTGCCAGCAGCCAAGATTACAGGGAAGTGGCTTTCTTT.

The chain recombines TRBV7-3 with TRBJ2-2; 11 bases line up with TRBD2. Germline values: CDR1 SGHTA, CDR2 FQGTGA. CDR3 length: 15 amino acids. J gave up 5 bases and V 6 bases, and 5 bases lay outside the gene matches. DNA of the CDR3: TGTGCCAGCAGTCCTAGCGGGGGGATAACCGGGGAGCTGTTTTTT. It specifies CASSPSGGITGELFF. Combining the CDR3 with reference TRBV7-3 and TRBJ2-2 gives the whole variable domain GAGVSQTPSNKVTEKGKYVELRCDPISGHTALYWYRQSLGQGPEFLIYFQGTGAADDSGLPNDRFFAVRPEGSVSTLKIQRTERGDSAVYLCASSPSGGITGELFFGEGSRLTVL.

V gene TRBV11-3 combines with J gene TRBJ1-1; 7 bases agree with TRBD1. Germline-derived CDR1 and CDR2 are SGHNT and YENEEA. The J segment lost 6 bases and the V segment lost 2 bases, leaving 9 bases of the junction unmatched. This CDR3 is built from 15 residues. This CDR3 is CASSLIGQGGSEAFF. CDR3 bases: TGTGCCAGCAGCTTAATCGGCCAGGGGGGCTCTGAAGCTTTCTTT.

J is TRBJ2-3 and V is TRBV5-4, with D unresolved. Deletions cut 0 bases from V and 2 bases from J, with 10 bases between. This CDR3 is built from 15 residues. Germline-derived CDR1 and CDR2 are SGHNT and YYREEE (reference sequence). The CDR3: CASSLGGTYTDTQYF. CDR3 DNA: TGTGCCAGCAGCTTGGGAGGTACTTACACAGATACGCAGTATTTT.

This chain links TRBV5-6 with TRBJ1-6, with 7 bases lining up with TRBD1. This CDR3 comprises 14 residues. The germline V gene has CDR1 SGHDT and CDR2 YYEEEE. With 3 bases clipped from V and 11 bases from J, the junction kept 8 bases outside the gene matches. The CDR3 nucleotides are TGTGCCAGCAGCTCCGGGACAGCATCTGCACCCCTCCACTTT. The encoded protein is CASSSGTASAPLHF. Filled out from reference TRBV5-6 and TRBJ1-6, the complete variable domain reads DAGVTQSPTHLIKTRGQQVTLRCSPKSGHDTVSWYQQALGQGPQFIFQYYEEEERQRGNFPDRFSGHQFPNYSSELNVNALLLGDSALYLCASSSGTASAPLHFGNGTRLTVT.

This clone was seen once. The gene calls are TRBV6-5 and TRBJ1-2, with TRBD1 matching over 8 bases. The CDR3 totals 14 residues. Per germline, CDR1 MNHEY and CDR2 SVGAGI. Trimming at V came to 6 bases and at J to 2 bases, leaving 5 bases not matched to a gene. The CDR3 sequence: CASRPGGANYGYTF. CDR3 DNA: TGTGCCAGCAGGCCAGGGGGCGCAAACTATGGCTACACCTTC.

The chain carries TRBV28 and TRBJ2-6; perhaps TRBD1 as D (6 bases). The V and J ends lost 6 bases and 1 base respectively, with 10 bases between them. Germline CDR1 MDHEN, CDR2 SYDVKM. The CDR3 runs 15 residues. The CDR3 coding sequence is TGTGCCAGCAGCGGACAGCCTTCTGGGGCCAACGTCCTGACTTTC. Protein sequence: CASSGQPSGANVLTF.

The V call is TRBV5-1, the J call TRBJ2-1; TRBD2 matches at 11 bases. The CDR3 is made up of 17 amino acids. V lost 0 bases to trimming and J lost 7 bases; unmatched junction nucleotides: 9. Per germline, CDR1 SGHRS and CDR2 YFSETQ. CDR3 region: CASSLVELAGGGNEQFF. As DNA, the CDR3 is TGCGCCAGCAGCTTGGTCGAGCTAGCGGGGGGCGGAAATGAGCAGTTCTTC.

CDR3: CASSPPGQAGGTEAFF. CDR3 sequence (DNA): TGTGCCAGCAGCCCCCCGGGACAAGCAGGGGGCACTGAAGCTTTCTTT. V is TRBV28 and J is TRBJ1-1; 7 bases agree with TRBD1. The J segment lost 4 bases and the V segment lost 6 bases, leaving 14 bases of the junction unmatched. The CDR3 is 16 amino acids. The germline V gene encodes CDR1 MDHEN and CDR2 SYDVKM. The entire variable domain, with the rest obtained from reference TRBV28 and TRBJ1-1, is as follows: DVKVTQSSRYLVKRTGEKVFLECVQDMDHENMFWYRQDPGLGLRLIYFSYDVKMKEKGDIPEGYSVSREKKERFSLILESASTNQTSMYLCASSPPGQAGGTEAFFGQGTRLTVV.